These 27 T cell receptor beta chains originate from one sample sequenced in a study of cytotoxic CD8 clonotypes in ibrutinib-treated CLL. Clones were read by immunoSEQ multiplex PCR, and TCRdb kept only the in-frame ones, dropping some. The sample shows 250,000 to 350,000 clones, more than 70% of them seen only once. The source material was PBMCs, sampled at disease progression, from a patient treated with ibrutinib. Source of these receptors: a human donor with chronic lymphocytic leukemia.

The chain combines TRBV7-9 with TRBJ1-3; weak D call: TRBD1 (6 bases). Germline assignment: CDR1 SEHNR and CDR2 FQNEAQ (reference sequence). The CDR3 is 15 amino acids. The V end was cut by 4 bases, the J end by 2 bases, with 12 bases between. The CDR3 nucleotides read TGTGCCAGCAGCTCAGGGGAAGCAACTGGAAACACCATATATTTT. Protein: CASSSGEATGNTIYF.

Here the CDR3 reads CASSSQAGGGYTF. CDR3 nucleotides: TGTGCCAGCAGCTCACAGGCAGGGGGTGGCTACACCTTC. This chain links TRBV7-9 with TRBJ1-2; 7 bases fit TRBD1. J gave up 7 bases and V 4 bases, and 6 bases lay outside the gene matches. CDR3 size: 13 residues. Germline V gene lookup returns CDR1 SEHNR and CDR2 FQNEAQ (reference sequence). Full variable domain (missing parts from reference TRBV7-9 and TRBJ1-2): DTGVSQNPRHKITKRGQNVTFRCDPISEHNRLYWYRQTLGQGPEFLTYFQNEAQLEKSRLLSDRFSAERPKGSFSTLEIQRTEQGDSAMYLCASSSQAGGGYTFGSGTRLTVV.

The chain carries TRBV5-1 and TRBJ1-1, with no clear D. The CDR3 is 15 amino acids. Germline V gene data show CDR1 as SGHRS and CDR2 as YFSETQ. Trimming took 0 bases from V and 0 from J, leaving 9 bases between them. The CDR3 region has the DNA TGCGCCAGCAGCTTGGTGCTGGGGATGAACACTGAAGCTTTCTTT. This gives the protein CASSLVLGMNTEAFF.

This sequence joins TRBV12-5 and TRBJ1-1; 8 positions agree with TRBD1. This CDR3 is built from 17 residues. Germline loops: CDR1 LGHNT, CDR2 FRNRAP. V shed 1 base and J 8 bases; nucleotides not matched to a gene: 15. The CDR3 nucleotides are TGTGCTAGTGGTTTGGGCGCGACAGGGGCCTTTTACCAGGAAGCTTTCTTT. Translating gives CASGLGATGAFYQEAFF.

This clone was counted once. This chain uses TRBV7-3 with TRBJ2-5; the D gene is possibly TRBD1 (6 bases). V was cut by 1 base and J by 4 bases, with 7 bases left in between. This CDR3 region has 13 residues. Germline CDR1 SGHTA, CDR2 FQGTGA. The CDR3 here is CASSLRDTETQYF. CDR3 bases: TGTGCCAGCAGCTTAAGGGACACAGAGACCCAGTACTTC.

J is TRBJ2-1 and V is TRBV19, with D perhaps TRBD2 (6 bases). V dropped 6 bases and J dropped 9 bases, with 18 bases sitting between them. The CDR3 is 14 residues long. In germline, CDR1 is LNHDA, CDR2 SQIVND (reference sequence). The CDR3 DNA reads TGTGCCAGTAGCCCGGGACGGGGGTTCGGTGAGCAGTTCTTC. Translating it yields CASSPGRGFGEQFF.

This clone was observed a handful of times. The chain carries TRBV25-1 and TRBJ2-5; no clear D gene. This CDR3 contains 14 residues. V gave up 8 bases and J gave up 5 bases, with 18 bases separating them. Germline CDR1 is MGHDK and CDR2 is SYGVNS. CDR3 amino acids: CASSVGYPEETQYF. The CDR3 region has the DNA TGTGCCAGCTCCGTGGGGTACCCGGAGGAGACCCAGTACTTC.

This chain joins TRBV19 and TRBJ2-1; D unclear. Deletions cut 3 bases from V and 0 bases from J, with 12 bases between. CDR3 length equals 16 residues. Germline CDR1 LNHDA, CDR2 SQIVND (reference sequence). The DNA of the CDR3 is TGTGCCAGTAGTATCGTCTACCGGAGCTCCTACAATGAGCAGTTCTTC. Encoded protein: CASSIVYRSSYNEQFF.

This chain joins TRBV10-1 and TRBJ2-3; 8 bases agree with TRBD2. CDR3 size: 16 residues. Trimming at V came to 2 bases and at J to 1 base, leaving 5 bases not matched to a gene. The germline V gene encodes CDR1 WNHNN and CDR2 SYGVQD (reference sequence). CDR3 sequence reads: CASSERTSPGTDTQYF. The CDR3 DNA is TGCGCCAGCAGTGAGCGGACTAGCCCAGGCACAGATACGCAGTATTTT.

This sequence joins TRBV15 and TRBJ1-2; D not resolved. Trimming took 4 bases from V and 5 from J, leaving 14 bases between them. Per germline, CDR1 LNHNV and CDR2 YYDKDF (reference sequence). The CDR3 totals 14 residues. Here the CDR3 DNA reads TGTGCCACCAGCACCGTCCGGGAAATTTATGGCTACACCTTC. Translating it yields CATSTVREIYGYTF.

The chain has TRBV5-1 and TRBJ1-2, with D hard to call. Trimming cost V 0 bases and J 1 base, with 4 bases left between them. The V gene's germline CDR1 is SGHRS and CDR2 YFSETQ. CDR3 length equals 13 residues. CDR3 protein: CASSLGSNYGYTF. For the CDR3, the DNA is TGCGCCAGCAGCTTGGGTAGTAACTATGGCTACACCTTC.

This chain connects TRBV6-1 to TRBJ1-2; 7 bases are shared with TRBD1. The ends lost 3 bases at V and 8 bases at J; junction bases unmatched: 12. CDR1 and CDR2 (germline): MNHNS, SASEGT. This CDR3 contains 15 residues. The CDR3 here is CASSDPSTGIRGYTF. CDR3 nucleotide sequence: TGTGCCAGCAGTGATCCTTCGACAGGGATTCGGGGCTACACCTTC.

This chain joins TRBV13 and TRBJ2-1; the match to TRBD2 covers 9 bases. J was trimmed by 4 bases and V by 4 bases; bases with no gene match: 14. In germline, CDR1 is PRHDT, CDR2 FYEKMQ (reference sequence). The CDR3 totals 18 residues. CDR3 sequence: CASSSRAAGGFRYNEQFF. DNA of the CDR3: TGTGCCAGCAGCTCCCGGGCTGCGGGGGGGTTCCGGTACAATGAGCAGTTCTTC.

The rearrangement links TRBV7-2 to TRBJ2-7; D is ambiguous. The CDR3 is made up of 14 amino acids. The germline V gene encodes CDR1 SGHTA and CDR2 FQGNSA. V was pared by 5 bases and J by 6 bases, with 17 bases between. This CDR3 is CASSPKASKGEQYF. The CDR3 DNA reads as TGTGCCAGCAGCCCAAAGGCTAGTAAAGGCGAGCAGTACTTC.

The genes are TRBV7-9 and TRBJ1-2; D is possibly TRBD1 (6 bases). The CDR3 totals 15 residues. V was trimmed by 8 bases and J by 4 bases, leaving 20 bases between them. From germline, CDR1 is SEHNR and CDR2 FQNEAQ (reference sequence). DNA of the CDR3: TGTGCCAGCGGCCCGCGCGAGGACAGAACCTATGGCTACACCTTC. Its translation is CASGPREDRTYGYTF.

This clone was recorded a few times. The chain has TRBV19 and TRBJ1-2; 7 nucleotides match TRBD1. The V segment lost 4 bases and the J segment 11 bases; nucleotides outside the gene matches: 10. CDR1 and CDR2 from the germline V gene are LNHDA and SQIVND (reference sequence). This CDR3 contains 13 residues. CDR3 DNA sequence: TGTGCCAGTAGTAAACACCTCGGACAGGAGTACACCTTC. Its protein is CASSKHLGQEYTF.

The DNA for the CDR3 is TGCGCCAGCAGCTTATGGGGCTCCGGTTGGGGCTACACCTTC. It translates to CASSLWGSGWGYTF. The V gene is TRBV5-1, the J gene TRBJ1-2; a possible D gene is TRBD1 (5 bases). There are 14 residues in the CDR3. Germline assignment: CDR1 SGHRS and CDR2 YFSETQ. The V gene lost 2 bases and the J gene lost 8 bases, with 16 bases spanning the gap. Supplemented by reference TRBV5-1 and TRBJ1-2, the full variable domain reads KAGVTQTPRYLIKTRGQQVTLSCSPISGHRSVSWYQQTPGQGLQFLFEYFSETQRNKGNFPGRFSGRQFSNSRSEMNVSTLELGDSALYLCASSLWGSGWGYTFGSGTRLTVV.

This clone was observed a single time. V usage is TRBV9 and J usage is TRBJ2-1; 10 bases are a match to TRBD1. Per the germline V gene, CDR1 is SGDLS and CDR2 is YYNGEE. The V segment lost 4 bases and the J segment 4 bases; nucleotides outside the gene matches: 5. The CDR3 is made up of 15 amino acids. Written as DNA, the CDR3 is TGTGCCAGCAGCTCATGGGACAGGGGATACAATGAGCAGTTCTTC. Amino acid sequence: CASSSWDRGYNEQFF.

The V call is TRBV10-3, the J call TRBJ1-2; TRBD1 agrees at 7 bases. CDR3 size: 13 residues. With 8 bases clipped from V and 7 bases from J, the junction kept 10 bases outside the gene matches. Germline V lookup: CDR1 ENHRY, CDR2 SYGVKD. In DNA, the CDR3 is TGTGCCATCCCAGGACAGGACGTCTCTGGCTACACCTTC. Translation gives CAIPGQDVSGYTF.

This rearrangement joins TRBV14 to TRBJ2-7; the match to TRBD2 covers 13 bases. CDR1 and CDR2 from the germline V gene are SGHDN and FVKESK. The CDR3 is 19 amino acids. Germline trimming cut 4 bases from V and 6 bases from J; bases unmatched to any gene: 18. DNA for the CDR3: TGTGCCAGCAGCCGGGGACTAGCGGGATCCTGGAAGCAGTCGAGCGAGCAGTACTTC. Translated: CASSRGLAGSWKQSSEQYF.

The table lists this clone with a few counts. The J gene is TRBJ2-7, the V gene TRBV19; 8 bases map to TRBD1. The V gene's germline CDR1 is LNHDA and CDR2 SQIVND (reference sequence). The CDR3 runs to 14 residues. V lost 1 base, J lost 5 bases, and 4 bases stayed unmatched. CDR3 protein: CASSIVDRGDEQYF. Written as DNA, the CDR3 is TGTGCCAGTAGTATAGTCGACAGGGGAGACGAGCAGTACTTC.

V gene TRBV4-1 combines with J gene TRBJ2-1; D perhaps matches TRBD2 (6 bases). The CDR3 has 16 amino acids. Per the germline V gene, CDR1 is MGHRA and CDR2 is YSYEKL. Trimming cost V 4 bases and J 5 bases, with 18 bases left between them. In nucleotides, the CDR3 is TGCGCCAGCAGCCGCCCGGAGGCGGGGCCCCACAATGAGCAGTTCTTC. This encodes CASSRPEAGPHNEQFF.

V usage is TRBV5-6 and J usage is TRBJ2-7; D is perhaps TRBD1 or TRBD2 (5 bases each). Germline V gives CDR1 SGHDT, CDR2 YYEEEE. The V end lost 3 bases, the J end lost 0 bases, and 13 bases lay between the germline ends. This CDR3 comprises 15 residues. CDR3 amino acids: CASSSGPSSSYEQYF. CDR3 sequence (DNA): TGTGCCAGCAGCTCGGGACCGTCAAGCTCCTACGAGCAGTACTTC.

The chain couples TRBV5-4 to TRBJ2-3; D not certain. V shed 3 bases and J shed 4 bases, with 12 bases lying between them. CDR1 and CDR2 from the germline V gene are SGHNT and YYREEE (reference sequence). CDR3 length equals 14 residues. Written as DNA, the CDR3 is TGTGCCAGCAGCTCCCCCGGGTGGGCAGATACGCAGTATTTT. Protein: CASSSPGWADTQYF.

The chain couples TRBV28 to TRBJ2-7; D may be TRBD2 (5 bases). The CDR3 has 14 amino acids. The ends were cut back, 3 bases at V and 3 bases at J, with 12 bases in the middle. Germline loops: CDR1 MDHEN, CDR2 SYDVKM. As DNA, the CDR3 is TGTGCCAGCAGTTTTATACCTAGCTACTACGAGCAGTACTTC. Its translation is CASSFIPSYYEQYF.

This clone showed up just a few times. The rearrangement links TRBV5-1 to TRBJ2-3, with 8 bases lining up with TRBD1. This CDR3 contains 16 residues. With V trimmed by 4 bases and J by 2 bases, 9 bases remained unmatched. The germline CDR1 and CDR2 sequences are SGHRS and YFSETQ. As DNA, the CDR3 is TGCGCCAGCAGCCCACACCCAGGGGGCTACACAGATACGCAGTATTTT. This sequence encodes CASSPHPGGYTDTQYF. The variable domain in full, completed from reference TRBV5-1 and TRBJ2-3, reads KAGVTQTPRYLIKTRGQQVTLSCSPISGHRSVSWYQQTPGQGLQFLFEYFSETQRNKGNFPGRFSGRQFSNSRSEMNVSTLELGDSALYLCASSPHPGGYTDTQYFGPGTRLTVL.

This chain joins TRBV7-9 and TRBJ2-7, with TRBD2 matching over 15 bases. Germline CDR1 is SEHNR and CDR2 is FQNEAQ (reference sequence). The length of the CDR3 is 15 residues. Trimming removed 5 bases from V and 4 bases from J; junction bases left unmatched: 3. CDR3 loop: CASSPGLAGGYEQYF. CDR3 sequence (DNA): TGTGCCAGCAGCCCTGGACTAGCGGGAGGGTACGAGCAGTACTTC.